This T cell receptor (beta chain) came from a study of blood T cells in healthy people across ages. Caucasian, healthy and from Russia, the donors were aged between about 6 and 90. The germline V gene encodes CDR1 GTSNPN and CDR2 SVGIG (reference sequence). The CDR3 length is 18 residues. V lost 0 bases and J lost 3; bases outside the gene matches: 16. This clonotype has only one observation. Antigen specificity is unknown. Next came a second PCR, run for about 7 to 12 cycles, which used a sample-barcoded 5' primer along with a J-beta primer mix. TCRdb analysed the 5' RACE reads with MiXCR anew, one entry per CDR3 protein. The table lists about 580,000 distinct CDR3 sequences, about 45% of them singletons. Findings of the study overall: Long-lived and aged donors differed, with more naive CD4+ cells and higher diversity in the long-lived. Older age coincided with a roughly linear decline in TCR beta diversity per million T cells.

The sequence derives from a man older than 75 in good health. The chain recombines TRBV30 with TRBJ1-2, with 7 bases lining up with TRBD1. The sequenced sample was blood. CDR3 sequence (DNA): TGTGCCTGGAGTGTACAACGCCGGACAGGCAAGTGGGACTATGGCTACACCTTC. Translating gives CAWSVQRRTGKWDYGYTF. The entire variable domain, with the rest obtained from reference TRBV30 and TRBJ1-2, is as follows: SQTIHQWPATLVQPVGSPLSLECTVEGTSNPNLYWYRQAAGRGLQLLFYSVGIGQISSEVPQNLSASRPQDRQFILSSKKLLLSDSGFYLCAWSVQRRTGKWDYGYTFGSGTRLTVV.